Described below is a single T cell receptor beta chain sequence and its context. A 6-nucleotide sample barcode was carried by the UMIs, which template switching added. TCRdb reprocessed the 5' RACE reads and reports one entry per CDR3 protein, with no DNA. This table holds 200,000 to 250,000 distinct CDR3 sequences. Collection yielded around 2.7 ml of blood per donor. This entry comes from a study of monozygotic twins with inflammatory bowel disease. This CDR3 region has 16 residues. Germline V gives CDR1 DFQATT, CDR2 SNEGSKA (reference sequence). J is TRBJ1-5 and V is TRBV20-1. Sequenced: blood. The sequence derives from a human donor with ulcerative colitis or Crohn's disease, or a healthy co-twin of an affected twin (not recorded which). CDR3 in amino acids: CSARLRWRNSNQPQHF.